The entry below gives a single T cell receptor (beta chain) sequence along with its context. It was with 60 Vbeta and 13 Jbeta primers that the PCR ran. Per the original data handling: A later analysis counted approximately 80 million unique TCR beta chains, 9.5 million to 12 million shared. Measured with immunoSEQ multiplex PCR; TCRdb has only the in-frame clones, and not every one. V, J and clone size are taken as reported in that table, and D and trimming were inferred from the DNA itself. The table lists 180,000 or so clones, around 80% of them singletons. This entry is derived from a study of cytomegalovirus exposure and HLA in healthy donors. V dropped 1 base and J dropped 1 base, with 7 bases sitting between them. Germline CDR1 and CDR2: SGHVS and FQNEAQ. This CDR3 has 14 amino acids.

The chain has TRBV7-8 and TRBJ1-1, with TRBD1 as a possible D gene (6 bases). This TCR was sampled from a woman aged 55-70 years in good health and CMV-seropositive. Material for sequencing was PBMCs. The CDR3 protein is CASSLGTANTEAFF. For the CDR3, the DNA is TGTGCCAGCAGCTTAGGGACAGCGAACACTGAAGCTTTCTTT.